These T cell receptor beta chains were read from a single sample in a study of control samples from healthy donors and cancer patients. Profiled with immunoSEQ multiplex PCR; TCRdb holds only in-frame clones, not every one. Of 120,000 to 150,000 clones in the sample, more than 85% are singletons; the top ten hold 3% to 4%. The sequencing sample was made of blood. The receptors originated from a man aged 25-45 years in good health. The CDR3 runs from the conserved cysteine through the conserved F or W. D genes are given only for firm matches. Only some rows state a clone size, as once, few, many or a class for expanded clones.

CDR3 protein: CASSLEGQGNRGYTF
CDR3 DNA: TGCGCCAGCAGCTTGGAGGGACAGGGGAACAGGGGCTACACCTTC
J gene: TRBJ1-2
clone size: NA
V gene: TRBV5-1
D gene: TRBD1

CDR3 protein: CASSVDQNYGYTF
CDR3 DNA: TGTGCCAGCAGCGTAGACCAAAACTATGGCTACACCTTC
J gene: TRBJ1-2
clone size: once
V gene: TRBV9
D gene: NA

CDR3 protein: CASSLDGELFF
CDR3 DNA: TGCGCCAGCAGCTTGGATGGGGAGCTGTTTTTT
J gene: TRBJ2-2
clone size: NA
V gene: TRBV5-1
D gene: NA

CDR3 protein: CASSIDSPTYEQYF
CDR3 DNA: TGTGCCAGTAGTATCGACAGTCCCACCTACGAGCAGTACTTC
J gene: TRBJ2-7
clone size: once
V gene: TRBV19
D gene: NA

CDR3 protein: CAISDGTGQIETQYF
CDR3 DNA: TGTGCCATCAGTGACGGGACAGGTCAAATTGAGACCCAGTACTTC
J gene: TRBJ2-5
clone size: NA
V gene: TRBV10-3
D gene: TRBD1

CDR3 protein: CASSPHGTNYEQYF
CDR3 DNA: TGTGCCAGCAGCCCACACGGGACTAATTACGAGCAGTACTTC
J gene: TRBJ2-7
clone size: many
V gene: TRBV9
D gene: TRBD2

CDR3 protein: CASSYGQGANTEAFF
CDR3 DNA: TGTGCCAGCAGTTACGGCCAGGGGGCTAACACTGAAGCTTTCTTT
J gene: TRBJ1-1
clone size: NA
V gene: TRBV6-6
D gene: TRBD1

CDR3 protein: CASSVGGEGEAFF
CDR3 DNA: TGTGCCAGCAGCGTAGGCGGGGAAGGTGAAGCTTTCTTT
J gene: TRBJ1-1
clone size: NA
V gene: TRBV9
D gene: NA

CDR3 protein: CASSQARQPNQPQHF
CDR3 DNA: TGCGCCAGCAGCCAAGCTCGACAGCCCAATCAGCCCCAGCATTTT
J gene: TRBJ1-5
clone size: NA
V gene: TRBV4-1
D gene: NA

CDR3 protein: CASSYRTDNYGYTF
CDR3 DNA: TGTGCCAGCAGTTACCGGACGGATAACTATGGCTACACCTTC
J gene: TRBJ1-2
clone size: NA
V gene: TRBV6-2/TRBV6-3
D gene: NA

CDR3 protein: CASSSFITGDDYGYTF
CDR3 DNA: TGTGCCAGCAGCTCTTTTATTACAGGGGACGACTATGGCTACACCTTC
J gene: TRBJ1-2
clone size: NA
V gene: TRBV11-2
D gene: TRBD1

CDR3 protein: CASSESGNYGYTF
CDR3 DNA: TGTGCCAGCAGTGAAAGCGGTAACTATGGCTACACCTTC
J gene: TRBJ1-2
clone size: once
V gene: TRBV6-1
D gene: NA

CDR3 protein: CASSVTRTGTNTGELFF
CDR3 DNA: TGTGCCAGCAGCGTAACCAGGACAGGGACGAACACCGGGGAGCTGTTTTTT
J gene: TRBJ2-2
clone size: once
V gene: TRBV9
D gene: TRBD1

CDR3 protein: CASSPSRGGTGTYEQYF
CDR3 DNA: TGTGCCAGTAGTCCTTCCCGTGGGGGGACAGGGACCTACGAGCAGTACTTC
J gene: TRBJ2-7
clone size: few
V gene: TRBV19
D gene: TRBD1

CDR3 protein: CASSLVLNPGGATDTQYF
CDR3 DNA: TGTGCCAGCAGCTTGGTATTAAATCCGGGGGGAGCCACAGATACGCAGTATTTT
J gene: TRBJ2-3
clone size: once
V gene: TRBV5-4
D gene: TRBD2

CDR3 protein: CASSDLAGGFISTDTQYF
CDR3 DNA: TGTGCCAGTAGTGACCTAGCGGGGGGGTTTATTAGCACAGATACGCAGTATTTT
J gene: TRBJ2-3
clone size: few
V gene: TRBV19
D gene: TRBD2

CDR3 protein: CASSDVGDNEQFF
CDR3 DNA: TGTGCCAGCAGTGATGTCGGGGACAATGAGCAGTTCTTC
J gene: TRBJ2-1
clone size: NA
V gene: TRBV25-1
D gene: NA

CDR3 protein: CASSSRVSGANVLTF
CDR3 DNA: TGTGCCAGCAGTTCTCGAGTCTCTGGGGCCAACGTCCTGACTTTC
J gene: TRBJ2-6
clone size: once
V gene: TRBV6-2/TRBV6-3
D gene: NA

CDR3 protein: CASSLDLGNEQFF
CDR3 DNA: TGTGCCAGCAGCTTAGATTTGGGCAATGAGCAGTTCTTC
J gene: TRBJ2-1
clone size: once
V gene: TRBV11-2
D gene: NA

CDR3 protein: CASSHRESGYEQYF
CDR3 DNA: TGCGCCAGCAGTCACAGGGAGTCCGGCTACGAGCAGTACTTC
J gene: TRBJ2-7
clone size: NA
V gene: TRBV10-1
D gene: NA

CDR3 protein: CSTSRRRSNQPQHF
CDR3 DNA: TGCAGTACTAGTAGGCGGCGCAGCAATCAGCCCCAGCATTTT
J gene: TRBJ1-5
clone size: once
V gene: TRBV20-1
D gene: NA

CDR3 protein: CASSEFGLAGTDTQYF
CDR3 DNA: TGTGCCAGCAGCGAATTCGGACTAGCGGGCACAGATACGCAGTATTTT
J gene: TRBJ2-3
clone size: NA
V gene: TRBV2
D gene: TRBD2

CDR3 protein: CASSHSGLLAYEQYF
CDR3 DNA: TGTGCCAGCAGCCACTCGGGACTGCTGGCCTACGAGCAGTACTTC
J gene: TRBJ2-7
clone size: NA
V gene: TRBV3-1/TRBV3-2
D gene: NA

CDR3 protein: CASSLAYNQPQHF
CDR3 DNA: TGTGCCAGCAGTTTAGCGTACAATCAGCCCCAGCATTTT
J gene: TRBJ1-5
clone size: NA
V gene: TRBV27
D gene: NA

CDR3 protein: CATLDDYGYTF
CDR3 DNA: TGTGCCACCTTGGACGACTATGGCTACACCTTC
J gene: TRBJ1-2
clone size: NA
V gene: TRBV6-5
D gene: NA

CDR3 protein: CASSFYKNTEAFF
CDR3 DNA: TGTGCCAGCAGTTTTTATAAGAACACTGAAGCTTTCTTT
J gene: TRBJ1-1
clone size: NA
V gene: TRBV12-3/TRBV12-4
D gene: NA

CDR3 protein: CASKFGFGGSYNEQFF
CDR3 DNA: TGTGCCAGCAAATTCGGGTTTGGGGGTTCCTACAATGAGCAGTTCTTC
J gene: TRBJ2-1
clone size: once
V gene: TRBV2
D gene: NA

CDR3 protein: CASSPPGRIWNYEQYF
CDR3 DNA: TGTGCCAGCAGTCCACCGGGGAGGATTTGGAACTACGAGCAGTACTTC
J gene: TRBJ2-7
clone size: NA
V gene: TRBV7-2
D gene: NA

CDR3 protein: CASPVGNTIYF
CDR3 DNA: TGTGCCAGCCCCGTTGGAAACACCATATATTTT
J gene: TRBJ1-3
clone size: NA
V gene: TRBV6-5
D gene: NA

CDR3 protein: CASSQTGTVNEQFF
CDR3 DNA: TGTGCCAGCAGCCAGACTGGGACGGTAAATGAGCAGTTCTTC
J gene: TRBJ2-1
clone size: NA
V gene: TRBV7-3
D gene: NA

CDR3 protein: CSVAPGGGIYNEQFF
CDR3 DNA: TGCAGCGTGGCGCCCGGGGGGGGCATCTACAATGAGCAGTTCTTC
J gene: TRBJ2-1
clone size: NA
V gene: TRBV29-1
D gene: TRBD2

CDR3 protein: CATSDLGGELFF
CDR3 DNA: TGTGCCACCAGTGATTTGGGCGGGGAGCTGTTTTTT
J gene: TRBJ2-2
clone size: NA
V gene: TRBV24-1
D gene: NA

CDR3 protein: CNNRVVSYEQYF
CDR3 DNA: TGTAATAACAGGGTAGTTTCCTACGAGCAGTACTTC
J gene: TRBJ2-7
clone size: NA
V gene: TRBV5-8
D gene: NA

CDR3 protein: CASSTDLAGGLENEQFF
CDR3 DNA: TGTGCCAGCAGCACAGACCTAGCGGGGGGGCTCGAGAATGAGCAGTTCTTC
J gene: TRBJ2-1
clone size: once
V gene: TRBV7-6
D gene: TRBD2

CDR3 protein: CASSLVQGQGDEQFF
CDR3 DNA: TGTGCCAGCAGCTTGGTCCAAGGACAGGGTGATGAGCAGTTCTTC
J gene: TRBJ2-1
clone size: NA
V gene: TRBV5-4
D gene: TRBD1

CDR3 protein: CASSLFVAQGSLNTEAFF
CDR3 DNA: TGTGCCAGCAGCTTGTTTGTCGCTCAGGGGTCCCTGAACACTGAAGCTTTCTTT
J gene: TRBJ1-1
clone size: once
V gene: TRBV5-5
D gene: NA

CDR3 protein: CASSVVSGGTEAFF
CDR3 DNA: TGTGCCAGCAGCGTAGTATCCGGGGGGACTGAAGCTTTCTTT
J gene: TRBJ1-1
clone size: NA
V gene: TRBV9
D gene: NA

CDR3 protein: CASRVSRGGNQPQHF
CDR3 DNA: TGCGCCAGCCGAGTCTCCAGGGGAGGCAATCAGCCCCAGCATTTT
J gene: TRBJ1-5
clone size: once
V gene: TRBV10-2
D gene: NA

CDR3 protein: CATRNLQQGGTEAFF
CDR3 DNA: TGTGCCACCCGAAACCTACAGCAGGGCGGTACTGAAGCTTTCTTT
J gene: TRBJ1-1
clone size: once
V gene: TRBV19
D gene: NA

CDR3 protein: CASRQGTGNTIYF
CDR3 DNA: TGTGCCAGCAGGCAGGGTACCGGAAACACCATATATTTT
J gene: TRBJ1-3
clone size: NA
V gene: TRBV6-5
D gene: NA

CDR3 protein: CASHIAGGSDTQYF
CDR3 DNA: TGTGCCAGCCATATAGCGGGGGGATCAGATACGCAGTATTTT
J gene: TRBJ2-3
clone size: NA
V gene: TRBV7-8
D gene: TRBD2

CDR3 protein: CASRPPGTAYNEQFF
CDR3 DNA: TGTGCCAGCAGGCCCCCCGGGACAGCCTACAATGAGCAGTTCTTC
J gene: TRBJ2-1
clone size: NA
V gene: TRBV7-9
D gene: TRBD1

CDR3 protein: CSARDGTDTQYF
CDR3 DNA: TGCAGCGCCCGCGACGGCACAGATACGCAGTATTTT
J gene: TRBJ2-3
clone size: NA
V gene: TRBV29-1
D gene: NA

CDR3 protein: CASSLGTRDINGYTF
CDR3 DNA: TGTGCCAGCAGCTTAGGGACCCGGGACATTAATGGCTACACCTTC
J gene: TRBJ1-2
clone size: NA
V gene: TRBV11-2
D gene: NA

CDR3 protein: CASSSGTGNEKLFF
CDR3 DNA: TGTGCCAGCAGCTCCGGGACAGGGAATGAAAAACTGTTTTTT
J gene: TRBJ1-4
clone size: NA
V gene: TRBV7-9
D gene: TRBD1

CDR3 protein: CATSPSRSPNYGYTF
CDR3 DNA: TGTGCCACCAGCCCATCGAGGAGTCCGAACTATGGCTACACCTTC
J gene: TRBJ1-2
clone size: once
V gene: TRBV15
D gene: NA

CDR3 protein: CASSLDRSGGSYNSPLHF
CDR3 DNA: TGCGCCAGCAGCTTGGATCGGTCTGGGGGCTCCTATAATTCACCCCTCCACTTT
J gene: TRBJ1-6
clone size: NA
V gene: TRBV5-1
D gene: NA

CDR3 protein: CASSLKEAGQPQHF
CDR3 DNA: TGTGCCAGCAGTTTAAAGGAAGCTGGCCAGCCCCAGCATTTT
J gene: TRBJ1-5
clone size: NA
V gene: TRBV27
D gene: NA

CDR3 protein: CASRGQGGNNQPQHF
CDR3 DNA: TGTGCCAGCAGAGGACAGGGGGGAAACAATCAGCCCCAGCATTTT
J gene: TRBJ1-5
clone size: NA
V gene: TRBV6-5
D gene: TRBD1

CDR3 protein: CASSAYLADTQYF
CDR3 DNA: TGTGCCAGCAGTGCTTACCTCGCGGATACGCAGTATTTT
J gene: TRBJ2-3
clone size: NA
V gene: TRBV2
D gene: NA

CDR3 protein: CASSQIGNNEQFF
CDR3 DNA: TGTGCCAGCAGCCAAATAGGGAACAATGAGCAGTTCTTC
J gene: TRBJ2-1
clone size: NA
V gene: TRBV14
D gene: NA

CDR3 protein: CASSLGKNTEAFF
CDR3 DNA: TGCGCCAGCAGCTTGGGGAAGAACACTGAAGCTTTCTTT
J gene: TRBJ1-1
clone size: NA
V gene: TRBV5-1
D gene: NA

CDR3 protein: CASSLNEGYGYTF
CDR3 DNA: TGTGCCAGCAGCTTAAACGAGGGATATGGCTACACCTTC
J gene: TRBJ1-2
clone size: NA
V gene: TRBV7-9
D gene: NA

CDR3 protein: CASSRVGQGAYEQYF
CDR3 DNA: TGTGCCAGCAGCCGGGTGGGGCAGGGGGCCTACGAGCAGTACTTC
J gene: TRBJ2-7
clone size: once
V gene: TRBV11-3
D gene: TRBD1